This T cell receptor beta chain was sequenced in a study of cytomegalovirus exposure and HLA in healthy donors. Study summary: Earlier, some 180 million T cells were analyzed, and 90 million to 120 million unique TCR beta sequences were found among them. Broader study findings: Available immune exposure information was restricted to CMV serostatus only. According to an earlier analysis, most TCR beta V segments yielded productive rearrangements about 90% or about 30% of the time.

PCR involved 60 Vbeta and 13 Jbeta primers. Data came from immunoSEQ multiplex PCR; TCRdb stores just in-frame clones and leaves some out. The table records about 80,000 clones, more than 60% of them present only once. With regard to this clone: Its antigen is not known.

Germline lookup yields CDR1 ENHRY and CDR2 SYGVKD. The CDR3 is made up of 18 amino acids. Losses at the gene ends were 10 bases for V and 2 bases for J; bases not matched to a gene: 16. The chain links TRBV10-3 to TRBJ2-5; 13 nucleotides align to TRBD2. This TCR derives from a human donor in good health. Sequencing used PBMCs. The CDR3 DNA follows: TGTGCCACAAGGGTCGGAACTAGCGGGGGGGCCGGGCAAGAGACCCAGTACTTC. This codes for CATRVGTSGGAGQETQYF.